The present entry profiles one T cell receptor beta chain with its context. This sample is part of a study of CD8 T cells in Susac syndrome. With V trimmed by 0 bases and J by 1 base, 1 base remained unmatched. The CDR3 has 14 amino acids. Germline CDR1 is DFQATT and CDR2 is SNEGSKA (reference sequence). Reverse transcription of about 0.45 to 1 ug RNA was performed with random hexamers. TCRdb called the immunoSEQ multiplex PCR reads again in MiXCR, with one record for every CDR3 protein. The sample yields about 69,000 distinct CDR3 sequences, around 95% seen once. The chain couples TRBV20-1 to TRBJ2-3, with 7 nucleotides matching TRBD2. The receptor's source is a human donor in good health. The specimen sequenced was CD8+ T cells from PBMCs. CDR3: CSARDAGGTDTQYF. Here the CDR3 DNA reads TGCAGTGCTAGAGACGCGGGGGGCACAGATACGCAGTATTTT.